This T cell receptor (beta chain) comes out of a study of T cells after yellow fever vaccination. Per the germline V gene, CDR1 is LNHNV and CDR2 is YYDKDF (reference sequence). The CDR3 extends over 14 amino acids. The ends were cut back, 5 bases at V and 2 bases at J, with 10 bases in the middle. TCRdb itself ran the 5' RACE reads through MiXCR, one entry per CDR3 protein. The sample has some 220,000 distinct CDR3 sequences, roughly 3% seen once. This clonotype showed up just a few times. The material was CD4+ T cells sorted from PBMCs, obtained 10 days after the yellow fever booster vaccination. This chain links TRBV15 with TRBJ2-1; D possibly matches TRBD1 or TRBD2 (6 bases each). This sequence originates from a man aged 18-30 years who received the YFV17D yellow fever vaccine. CDR3 sequence (DNA): TGTGCCACCAGCCGGGGGCTCACCTACAATGAGCAGTTCTTC. It specifies CATSRGLTYNEQFF.